This T cell receptor beta chain was sequenced for a study of T cell responses to AZD1222 COVID-19 vaccine. Regarding the study as a whole: CD4 TCRs linked to vaccination spanned spike, dominating at 160-218 and 743-854.

TCRdb's copy holds only in-frame clones and misses some; the assay was immunoSEQ multiplex PCR. The top ten clones hold less than 3.5% of a sample with around 150,000 clones, over 75% of them seen once. The study pooled second doses at about 4 or about 12 weeks. CDR1 MNHEY and CDR2 SVGAGI come from the germline V gene. The junction had 4 bases not matched to a gene; V was cut back by 6 bases and J by 2 bases. This CDR3 has 13 residues. Only a few counts were recorded for this clone. Its antigen is still unknown. The sample in question was peripheral blood, obtained 28 days after the second AZD1222 dose. The V call is TRBV6-5, the J call TRBJ2-7; TRBD1 matches 7 bases. This receptor was identified in an adult who received the AZD1222 COVID-19 vaccine. This CDR3 is CASSSGQTYEQYF. The CDR3 DNA sequence: TGTGCCAGCAGCTCGGGACAGACCTACGAGCAGTACTTC.